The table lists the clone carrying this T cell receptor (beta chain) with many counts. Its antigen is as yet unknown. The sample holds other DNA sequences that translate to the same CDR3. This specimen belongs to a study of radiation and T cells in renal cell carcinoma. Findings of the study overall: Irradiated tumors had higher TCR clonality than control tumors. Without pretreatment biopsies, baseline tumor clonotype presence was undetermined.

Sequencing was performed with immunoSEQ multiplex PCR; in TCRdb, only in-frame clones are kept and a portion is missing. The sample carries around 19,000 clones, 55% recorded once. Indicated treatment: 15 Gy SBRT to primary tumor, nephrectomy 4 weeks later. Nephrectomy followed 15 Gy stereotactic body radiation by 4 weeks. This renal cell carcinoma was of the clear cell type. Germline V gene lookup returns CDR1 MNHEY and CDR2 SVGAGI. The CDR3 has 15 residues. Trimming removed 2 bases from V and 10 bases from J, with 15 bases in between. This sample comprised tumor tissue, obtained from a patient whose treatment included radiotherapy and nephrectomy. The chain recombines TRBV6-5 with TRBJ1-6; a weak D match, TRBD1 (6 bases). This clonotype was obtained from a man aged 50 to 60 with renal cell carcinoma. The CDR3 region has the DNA TGTGCCAGCAGTTACACGCAGGGGCTCGAGTCACCCCTCCACTTT. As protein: CASSYTQGLESPLHF.